This T cell receptor (beta chain) was recovered during a study of cytomegalovirus exposure and HLA in healthy donors. Overall study results and limits: The authors reported that TCR beta sequences could predict HLA-A and HLA-B alleles. These predictions were accurate for most subjects in the first cohort. Most observed TCR sequences were rare, whereas some public TCRs were detected in many donors. Earlier findings revealed that most TCR beta V segments proved productive either about 87% or about 30% of the time. Over 15,000 TCR beta sequences were associated with HLA alleles at 0.05 false discovery rate in a later analysis.

As to this clone: Its antigen is unknown.

The CDR3 is made up of 15 amino acids. Looked up from germline, CDR1 is SGDLS and CDR2 is YYNGEE. The junction had 6 bases not matched to a gene; V was cut back by 0 bases and J by 7 bases. PCR primers comprised 60 Vbeta and 13 Jbeta primers. The table came from immunoSEQ multiplex PCR; TCRdb's copy has only in-frame clones and leaves some out. The sample lists roughly 100,000 clones; more than 60% were seen once. The sequenced sample was PBMCs. The V call is TRBV9, the J call TRBJ2-2, with 7 bases aligning to TRBD1. This TCR was recovered from a young man in good health and CMV-seronegative. CDR3 sequence: CASSVAGQSVGELFF. The CDR3 region has the DNA TGTGCCAGCAGCGTAGCGGGACAGTCGGTCGGGGAGCTGTTTTTT.